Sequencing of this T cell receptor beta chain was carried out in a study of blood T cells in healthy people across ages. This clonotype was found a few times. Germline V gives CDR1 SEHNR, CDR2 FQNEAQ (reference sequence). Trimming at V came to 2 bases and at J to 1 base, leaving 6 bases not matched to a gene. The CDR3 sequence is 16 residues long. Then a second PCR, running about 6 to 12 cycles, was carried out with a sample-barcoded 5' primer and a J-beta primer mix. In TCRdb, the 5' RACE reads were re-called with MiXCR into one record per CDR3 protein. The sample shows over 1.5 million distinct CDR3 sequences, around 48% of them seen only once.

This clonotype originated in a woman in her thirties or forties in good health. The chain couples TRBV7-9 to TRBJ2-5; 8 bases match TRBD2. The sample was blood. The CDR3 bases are TGTGCCAGCAGCTTACAAGCGGGGGTTAGCCAAGAGACCCAGTACTTC. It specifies CASSLQAGVSQETQYF. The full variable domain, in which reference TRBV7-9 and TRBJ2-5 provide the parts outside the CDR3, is DTGVSQNPRHKITKRGQNVTFRCDPISEHNRLYWYRQTLGQGPEFLTYFQNEAQLEKSRLLSDRFSAERPKGSFSTLEIQRTEQGDSAMYLCASSLQAGVSQETQYFGPGTRLLVL.